The entry that follows covers one TCR beta chain sequence. Sequenced by immunoSEQ multiplex PCR; TCRdb stores in-frame clones only, minus some. The sample carries roughly 14,000 clones, 77% recorded once. Treatment: randomized to nivolumab then ipilimumab (arm A) or the reverse (arm B). None of the patients previously received DNA-damaging chemotherapy. Sorted cells were live CD3+CD8+, lacking CD19 and CD56, from PBMCs. The data belong to a study of sequential checkpoint blockade in melanoma. This CDR3 is 14 amino acids long. Germline CDR1 SGHVS, CDR2 FNYEAQ. After removal of 0 bases from V and 5 bases from J, the junction contained 4 bases not matched to a gene.

The V call is TRBV7-6, the J call TRBJ2-7, with TRBD1 matching 7 bases. This TCR was recovered from a human donor with melanoma. Sequenced here: CD8+ T cells sorted from blood (inferred from file names), sampled from a patient given nivolumab and ipilimumab in sequence. DNA of the CDR3: TGTGCCAGCAGCTTAGCACAGGGGAACCACGAGCAGTACTTC. It encodes CASSLAQGNHEQYF.